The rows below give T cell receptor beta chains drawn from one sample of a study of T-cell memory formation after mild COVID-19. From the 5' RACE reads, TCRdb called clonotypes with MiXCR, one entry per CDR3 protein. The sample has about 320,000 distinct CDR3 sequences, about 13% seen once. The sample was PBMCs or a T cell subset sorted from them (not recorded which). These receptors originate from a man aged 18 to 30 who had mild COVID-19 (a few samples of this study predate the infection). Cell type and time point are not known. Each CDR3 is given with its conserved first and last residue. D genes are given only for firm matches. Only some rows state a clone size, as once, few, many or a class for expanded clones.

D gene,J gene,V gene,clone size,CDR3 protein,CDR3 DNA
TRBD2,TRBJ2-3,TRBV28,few,CASTAGTSGGPDTQYF,TGTGCCAGCACCGCCGGGACTAGCGGGGGGCCAGATACGCAGTATTTT
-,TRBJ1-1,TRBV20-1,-,CSAAYKRVAEAFF,TGCAGTGCTGCCTACAAGCGAGTCGCTGAAGCTTTCTTT
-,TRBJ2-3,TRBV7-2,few,CASSNGGRGSYPSTDTQYF,TGTGCCAGCAGCAACGGAGGGAGGGGGTCCTACCCTAGCACAGATACGCAGTATTTT
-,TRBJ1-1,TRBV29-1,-,CSVDGGMRGSAEAFF,TGCAGCGTTGATGGGGGTATGAGGGGTTCAGCTGAAGCTTTCTTT
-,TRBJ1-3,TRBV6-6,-,CASSYGLDRMAGNTIYF,TGTGCCAGCAGTTACGGGTTAGACAGGATGGCTGGAAACACCATATATTTT
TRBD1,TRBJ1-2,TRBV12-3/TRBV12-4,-,CASSLEPGGNGYTF,TGTGCCAGCAGTTTAGAACCAGGGGGAAATGGCTACACCTTC
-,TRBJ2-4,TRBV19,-,CATHVFGLAKNIQYF,TGTGCCACCCATGTTTTCGGGCTGGCCAAAAACATTCAGTACTTC
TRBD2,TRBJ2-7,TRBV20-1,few,CSARPNSGGRTYEQYF,TGCAGTGCTCGACCCAATAGCGGGGGCCGCACCTACGAGCAGTACTTC
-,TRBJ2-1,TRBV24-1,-,CATSDPTRDEQFF,TGTGCCACCAGTGACCCCACCAGGGATGAGCAGTTCTTC
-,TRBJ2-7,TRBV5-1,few,CASSLEHRTIGEQYF,TGCGCCAGCAGCTTGGAGCACAGGACTATTGGAGAGCAGTACTTC
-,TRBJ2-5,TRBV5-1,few,CASTLGTGGYETQYF,TGCGCCAGCACCCTGGGCACTGGGGGGTACGAGACCCAGTACTTC
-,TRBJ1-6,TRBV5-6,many,CASSLAGDSPLHF,TGTGCCAGCAGCTTAGCTGGCGATTCACCCCTCCACTTT
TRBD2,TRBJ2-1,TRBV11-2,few,CASSLGLAGFNEQFF,TGTGCCAGCAGCCTGGGACTAGCGGGGTTCAATGAGCAGTTCTTC
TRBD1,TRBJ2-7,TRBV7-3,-,CASSLQGQGGYEQYF,TGTGCCAGCAGCTTACAGGGACAGGGGGGCTACGAGCAGTACTTC